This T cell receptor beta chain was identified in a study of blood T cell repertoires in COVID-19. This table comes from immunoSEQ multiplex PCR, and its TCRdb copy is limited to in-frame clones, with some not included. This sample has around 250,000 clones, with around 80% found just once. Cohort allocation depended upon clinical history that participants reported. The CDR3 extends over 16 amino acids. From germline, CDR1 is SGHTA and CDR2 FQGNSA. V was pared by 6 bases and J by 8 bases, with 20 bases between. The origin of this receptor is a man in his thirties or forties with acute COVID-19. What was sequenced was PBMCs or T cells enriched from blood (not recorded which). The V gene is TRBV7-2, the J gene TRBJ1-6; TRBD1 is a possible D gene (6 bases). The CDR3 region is CASSNPRDMIDSPLHF. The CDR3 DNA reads TGTGCCAGCAGTAACCCCCGGGACATGATTGATTCACCCCTCCACTTT.